This entry is about one T cell receptor beta chain. Germline-derived CDR1 and CDR2 are SEHNR and FQNEAQ (reference sequence). J was trimmed by 3 bases and V by 5 bases; bases with no gene match: 6. This CDR3 region has 14 residues. This sample stems from a study of blood T cell repertoires in COVID-19. Authors' methods: Amplification of reference gene primers was used by the study to estimate nucleated cell counts. The method was immunoSEQ multiplex PCR; TCRdb's version includes in-frame clones alone and lacks a portion of them. V and J calls and clone size are those listed in that table; D and trimming were worked out from the DNA. The sample has some 220,000 clones, about three quarters seen once.

The chain carries TRBV7-9 and TRBJ2-5; 7 bases align to TRBD2. Input material: peripheral blood. The receptor was isolated from a woman aged 65 to 85 with acute or convalescent COVID-19. The CDR3 DNA reads TGTGCCAGCAGCATCCGGACTAGTGAAGAGACCCAGTACTTC. This translates into CASSIRTSEETQYF.